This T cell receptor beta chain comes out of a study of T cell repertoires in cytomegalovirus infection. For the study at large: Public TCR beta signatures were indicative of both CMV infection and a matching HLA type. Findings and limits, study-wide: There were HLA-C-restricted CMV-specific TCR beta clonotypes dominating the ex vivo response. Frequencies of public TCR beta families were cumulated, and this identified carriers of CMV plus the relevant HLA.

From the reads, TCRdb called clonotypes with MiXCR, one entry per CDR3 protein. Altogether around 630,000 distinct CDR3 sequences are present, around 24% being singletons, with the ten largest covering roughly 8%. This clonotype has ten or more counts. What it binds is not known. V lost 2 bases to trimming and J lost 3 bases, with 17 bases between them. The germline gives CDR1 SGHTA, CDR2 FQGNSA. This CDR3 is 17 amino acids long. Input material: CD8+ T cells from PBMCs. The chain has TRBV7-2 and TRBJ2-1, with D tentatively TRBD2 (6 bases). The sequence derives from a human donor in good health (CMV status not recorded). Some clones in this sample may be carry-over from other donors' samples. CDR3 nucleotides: TGTGCCAGCAGCTTAACGCTGGCGGGGTCCCACTACAATGAGCAGTTCTTC. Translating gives CASSLTLAGSHYNEQFF.